Listed below are T cell receptor beta chains from one sample, sequenced in a study of T cells in Graves' hyperthyroidism and ophthalmopathy. TCRdb used MiXCR to reprocess the multiplex PCR reads, holding one entry per CDR3 protein. The data show more than 550,000 distinct CDR3 sequences, 15% to 20% seen once. The sample comprised blood. The receptors come from a man between 45 and 60 years old with Graves' hyperthyroidism. The CDR3 runs from the conserved cysteine through the conserved F or W. D genes are given only for firm matches. The size of a clone is reported for some rows only, either as once, few or many, or as a class for expanded clones.

d_call j_call v_call clone_size cdr3_nt cdr3_aa
NA TRBJ1-2 TRBV30 few TGTGCCTGGAGTAAGCCTAGCTATGGCTACACCTTC CAWSKPSYGYTF
NA TRBJ1-5 TRBV10-1 once TGCGCCAGCAGTTCAGGGTACAATCAGCCCCAGCATTTT CASSSGYNQPQHF
NA TRBJ2-5 TRBV7-9 NA TGTGCCAGCAGCTTAATGAACCAAGAGACCCAGTACTTC CASSLMNQETQYF
TRBD1 TRBJ1-1 TRBV7-2 many TGTGCCAGCAGCCGTACAGGGGGCCCTACGGCTTTCTTT CASSRTGGPTAFF
TRBD1 TRBJ1-1 TRBV2 NA TGTGCCAGCAGTGAAATGACAGGGGTAAACACTGAAGCTTTCTTT CASSEMTGVNTEAFF
NA TRBJ1-5 TRBV7-2 few TGTGCCAGCAGCGTAGACCAGGGAGACCCCCAGCATTTT CASSVDQGDPQHF
TRBD2 TRBJ2-7 TRBV7-2 few TGTGCCAGCAGCTTAAACGTTATCGGCGGGAGCTCCTACGAGCAGTACTTC CASSLNVIGGSSYEQYF
TRBD1 TRBJ2-7 TRBV29-1 few TGCAGCGCTTCGCGCGGGACAGGGGGCAACGAGCAGTACTTC CSASRGTGGNEQYF
NA TRBJ2-7 TRBV2 NA TGTGCCAGCAGCCGGGAAAAGATCCCCTACGAGCAGTACTTC CASSREKIPYEQYF
NA TRBJ2-5 TRBV18 NA TGTGCCAGCTCATCGGGGGCCGAAATCCTCCTCCAGGAGACCCAGTACTTC CASSSGAEILLQETQYF
NA TRBJ1-1 TRBV20-1 few TGCAGTGCTAGAGTAGACGGCGGGGTTGGTCGCGTTGAAGCTTTCTTT CSARVDGGVGRVEAFF
TRBD2 TRBJ2-2 TRBV11-2 many TGTGCCAGCAGCTCGCTGGGACTAAAGGCCGGGGAGCTGTTTTTT CASSSLGLKAGELFF
NA TRBJ2-3 TRBV2 many TGTGCCAGCAGTGAAGCGCGGGGTAGCACAGATACGCAGTATTTT CASSEARGSTDTQYF
TRBD2 TRBJ2-3 TRBV4-3 NA TGCGCCAGCAGCCAAGATCCAGCGGGAGATGTAGATACGCAGTATTTT CASSQDPAGDVDTQYF
NA TRBJ2-7 TRBV28 many TGTGCCAGCACCGGTACGTTCACGGCCTACGAGCAGTACTTC CASTGTFTAYEQYF
NA TRBJ1-1 TRBV19 NA TGTGCCAGTAGTATAGTGGGAGTTAAATTTGAAGCTTTCTTT CASSIVGVKFEAFF
NA TRBJ2-5 TRBV5-6 few TGTGCCAGCAATTACGGAGCGGACCTGGTTGCGGAGACCCAGTACTTC CASNYGADLVAETQYF
TRBD2 TRBJ2-4 TRBV2 NA TGTGCCAGCAGTGAAGCCCCCGCTAGCGGGAGGGCCAATCAGTACTTC CASSEAPASGRANQYF
NA TRBJ2-1 TRBV30 many TGTGCCTGGACGGAGGGCAATGAGCAGTTCTTC CAWTEGNEQFF
NA TRBJ1-1 TRBV27 many TGTGCCAGCAGTTTACTGGGAGGCACTGAAGCTTTCTTT CASSLLGGTEAFF
TRBD1 TRBJ1-2 TRBV4-1 NA TGCGCCAGCAGCCAAGGGCCAGGGGGCTTTGGCTACACCTTC CASSQGPGGFGYTF
NA TRBJ2-1 TRBV27 few TGTGCCAGCAGTACCGGGGGCGGGGAGTTCTTC CASSTGGGEFF
TRBD2 TRBJ2-7 TRBV7-9 few TGTGCCAGCAGCTTAGATAGCGGGAGATTTGAGCAGTACTTC CASSLDSGRFEQYF
TRBD1 TRBJ1-1 TRBV2 many TGTGCCAGCAGACGGGACAGCTTGAACACTGAAGCTTTCTTT CASRRDSLNTEAFF
NA TRBJ1-2 TRBV5-8 many TGTGCCAGCAGCTTTTATGATTCCCGCTATGGCTACACCTTC CASSFYDSRYGYTF
NA TRBJ2-7 TRBV27 NA TGTGCCAGCAGTTTATCGTGGCAGTCCGACGAGCAGTACTTC CASSLSWQSDEQYF
NA TRBJ2-7 TRBV6-2/TRBV6-3 many TGTGCCAGCTCCCCCTTGGGGCTATCCGATTACGAGCAGTACTTC CASSPLGLSDYEQYF
NA TRBJ2-1 TRBV6-2/TRBV6-3 NA TGTGCCAGCAGCCCCCCCATATGGATTAGCTCCTACAATGAGCAGTTCTTC CASSPPIWISSYNEQFF
NA TRBJ2-7 TRBV7-9 few TGTGCCAGCAGCTTAGAGGCAGGGACCTACGAGCAGTACTTC CASSLEAGTYEQYF
NA TRBJ1-2 TRBV6-6 many TGTGCCAGCAGTTACTCGGGGGGGGGGCGCGGTAACTATGGCTACACCTTC CASSYSGGGRGNYGYTF
NA TRBJ2-7 TRBV7-9 few TGTGCCAGCAGCTTAAGTCGTCAGCAGGCCTCCTACGAGCAGTACTTC CASSLSRQQASYEQYF
TRBD2 TRBJ2-7 TRBV5-6 few TGTGCCAGCTCCCGTCCGGCTAGCGGGTCTTACGAGCAGTACTTC CASSRPASGSYEQYF
NA TRBJ1-1 TRBV18 many TGTGCCAGCTCCCTAAGGGGGTACACTGAAGCTTTCTTT CASSLRGYTEAFF
NA TRBJ1-1 TRBV12-3/TRBV12-4 many TGTGCCAGCAGTTTACTTGTCGGGCCGAACACTGAAGCTTTCTTT CASSLLVGPNTEAFF
NA TRBJ1-2 TRBV20-1 few TGCAGTGCCCTGGTGCACCGAGACTATGGCTACACCTTC CSALVHRDYGYTF
TRBD2 TRBJ2-3 TRBV2 many TGTGCCAGCAGTGATAGCGGGAGGGCAGCGGGGGATACGCAGTATTTT CASSDSGRAAGDTQYF
TRBD2 TRBJ2-3 TRBV19 NA TGTGCCAGTAGGGCGGGCTTGGCGGGAGGCCGTCTCACAGATACGCAGTATTTT CASRAGLAGGRLTDTQYF
TRBD1 TRBJ2-5 TRBV11-2 NA TGTGCCAGCAGCGAAAACAGGGGGCGATCCCAAGAGACCCAGTACTTC CASSENRGRSQETQYF
NA TRBJ1-1 TRBV6-5 many TGTGCCAGCAGTTACCAGGGTGATACTGAAGCTTTCTTT CASSYQGDTEAFF
NA TRBJ1-6 TRBV7-2 few TGTGCCAGCAGCTTAGGTGCGAGAGGGAGCGGAGGTTCACCCCTCCACTTT CASSLGARGSGGSPLHF
NA TRBJ2-5 TRBV4-3 few TGCGCCAGCAGCCAAGACGGCAGGAACCAAGAGACCCAGTACTTC CASSQDGRNQETQYF
NA TRBJ1-1 TRBV6-1 many TGTGCCAGCAGTGACTTCGGAGCTTTCTTT CASSDFGAFF
TRBD2 TRBJ2-2 TRBV4-1 NA TGCGCCAGCAGCGGTCGGACTAGCGGGAGGGCCTCCGGGGAGCTGTTTTTT CASSGRTSGRASGELFF
TRBD2 TRBJ2-1 TRBV20-1 NA TGCAGTGCTAGAGAAAGCGGGAGGGCGAGGAATGAGCAGTTCTTC CSARESGRARNEQFF
NA TRBJ2-3 TRBV7-6 NA TGTGCCAGCAGCTTAACAATAGGACGGAGTAGCACAAATACGCAGTATTTT CASSLTIGRSSTNTQYF
NA TRBJ2-5 TRBV9 NA TGTGCCAGCAGCGTAGGCTCTAGCAGCCAAGAGACCCAGTACTTC CASSVGSSSQETQYF
NA TRBJ2-7 TRBV6-1 many TGTGCCAGCAGTCGGGACGCGAGCTCCTACGAGCAGTACTTC CASSRDASSYEQYF
NA TRBJ1-5 TRBV2 many TGTGCCAGCAGTTATGGTCAGGCTGATCAGTTCCCCCAGCATTTT CASSYGQADQFPQHF
TRBD1 TRBJ1-4 TRBV29-1 NA TGCAGCGTGGGCGGGGACAGGTTAGGGGGAAGACTGTTTTTT CSVGGDRLGGRLFF
TRBD1 TRBJ1-1 TRBV15 many TGTGCCACCAGCAGGTCACGAGGACAGGGGGACAGGGCTTTCTTT CATSRSRGQGDRAFF
NA TRBJ1-5 TRBV12-3/TRBV12-4 many TGTGCCAGCAGTTTAGCGCAGGGCAATCAGCCCCAGCATTTT CASSLAQGNQPQHF
NA TRBJ1-5 TRBV19 NA TGTGCCAGTAGTATTAGGGGGGCGTATAGCAATCAGCCCCAGCATTTT CASSIRGAYSNQPQHF
NA TRBJ1-1 TRBV6-1 many TGTGCCAGCAGTGAAGTCAGGTACACTGAAGCTTTCTTT CASSEVRYTEAFF
NA TRBJ1-4 TRBV5-5 NA TGTGCCAGCAGCTTTACAGGGCTTAATGAAAAACTGTTTTTT CASSFTGLNEKLFF
NA TRBJ2-3 TRBV18 many TGTGCCAGCTCGGGGGCGGACTACACAGATACGCAGTATTTT CASSGADYTDTQYF
TRBD2 TRBJ2-1 TRBV28 NA TGTGCCAGCAGTAACGGCGGGGGGGGGTTCAATGAGCAGTTCTTC CASSNGGGGFNEQFF
TRBD2 TRBJ2-1 TRBV11-2 few TGTGCCAGCAGCTCCAGCGGGAAGGACTACAATGAGCAGTTCTTC CASSSSGKDYNEQFF
TRBD1 TRBJ2-7 TRBV15 NA TGTGCCACCAGCAGAGCATATCCGGGACAGGGTTACGAGCAGTACTTC CATSRAYPGQGYEQYF
NA TRBJ1-1 TRBV10-3 NA TGTGCCATCAGTGACCGGGACATTACTCCGGGGGGCACTGAAGCTTTCTTT CAISDRDITPGGTEAFF